These T cell receptor beta chains were read from a single sample in a study of response to subunit inactivated influenza vaccine. TCRdb re-called the RT-PCR reads with MiXCR, one entry per CDR3 protein. The sample lists a few hundred thousand distinct CDR3 sequences, approximately 14% occurring once. Specimen: PBMCs from blood, collected 11 to 12 days after vaccination. The receptors were gathered from a man aged 50 to 60 who received an inactivated influenza vaccine. The CDR3 runs from the conserved cysteine through the conserved F or W. Fields, in order: V gene, CDR3 protein.

TRBV7-6	CASSYVAGEGYEQYF
TRBV15	CATSKGDTGELFF
TRBV6-2/TRBV6-3	CASSYSYWPGELFF
TRBV6-1	CASRHRGRVETQYF
TRBV2	CASSVVRDRVNTGELFF
TRBV5-1	CATGADGYNEQFF
TRBV20-1	CSPLGLAGNEQFF
TRBV19	CASKTGGGKNIQYF
TRBV11-2	CASSLERGPSYEQYF
TRBV12-3/TRBV12-4	CASSLDGRGGPQHF
TRBV20-1	CSASDRGGMGQPQHF
TRBV10-3	CAISGRLTSSGGTGELFF
TRBV2	CASSEQGSSYEQYF
TRBV28	CASSGVGLAEETQYF
TRBV5-1	CASSTLQGEETQYF
TRBV4-3	CASSQDTRTAPYEQYF
TRBV5-1	CASSLGQGFSPLHF
TRBV4-3	CASSLQGRGTDTQYF
TRBV20-1	CSATDTSKSDTQYF
TRBV6-1	CASSGWDRGQETQYF
TRBV7-2	CASSLGLRTGGGQPQHF
TRBV9	CASSVAGEVTDTQYF
TRBV2	CASSEEQGWAGELFF
TRBV4-3	CASSQDSGRGVKLFF
TRBV10-3	CAISLKEADYRPLLGANVLTF
TRBV6-1	CASSGVIRQPQHF
TRBV12-3/TRBV12-4	CASSPGPQRAFF
TRBV3-1	CASSSGMGEQFF
TRBV30	CAWSLGQGGNTIYF
TRBV5-1	CASSLAGQGYDDSPLHF
TRBV7-2	CASSLTFSGDYEQYF
TRBV5-1	CASSPSGLAGTDTQYF
TRBV5-1	CASSPRQGKNIQYF
TRBV9	CASSVVRGLVYGYTF
TRBV6-1	CASKQAQSTDTQYF
TRBV5-1	CASSPLAGGPYYEQYF
TRBV7-6	CASSLTESGEQFF
TRBV4-1	CASTEDLARTGTGELFF
TRBV10-3	CAISEKGDYGYTF
TRBV7-2	CASSLGSSPETQYF
TRBV12-3/TRBV12-4	CASSFGSGSSYEQYF
TRBV25-1	CASSDPLMNTGELFF
TRBV12-3/TRBV12-4	CASSFGYSGNTIYF
TRBV20-1	CSARAPSGTYNEQFF
TRBV28	CASIPSLASYEQFF
TRBV7-9	CATDQTRAGRYEQYF
TRBV4-3	CASSQDLGQGMYEQYF
TRBV7-8	CASRAGRFDYGYTF
TRBV14	CASSPKMGTRNNEQFF
TRBV5-1	CASSFTGTSGTYEQFF
TRBV7-8	CASSLVRGARNRMETQYF
TRBV7-3	CASSLSGTLPETQYF
TRBV30	CAWSDSRYEQYF
TRBV2	CASSSWREQYF
TRBV4-2	CASSQDLDVPSSYEQYF
TRBV20-1	CSAPHRGPYNEQFF
TRBV28	CASQGQRSQETQYF
TRBV4-2	CASSPSAGVRDTQYF